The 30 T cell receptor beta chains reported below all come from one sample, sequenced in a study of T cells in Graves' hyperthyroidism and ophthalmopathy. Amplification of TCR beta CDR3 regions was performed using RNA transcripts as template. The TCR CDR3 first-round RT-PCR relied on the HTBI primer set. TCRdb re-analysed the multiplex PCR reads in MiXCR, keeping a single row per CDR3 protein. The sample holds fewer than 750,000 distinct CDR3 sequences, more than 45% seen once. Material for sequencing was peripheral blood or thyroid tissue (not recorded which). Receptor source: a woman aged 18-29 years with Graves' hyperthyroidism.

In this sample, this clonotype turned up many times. CDR3: CASSDGDSSYNSPLHF. The CDR3 DNA reads as TGTGCCAGCAGTGACGGAGACAGCTCCTATAATTCACCCCTCCACTTT. V usage is TRBV2 and J usage is TRBJ1-6; tentatively, D is TRBD1 (5 bases). CDR3 length: 16 amino acids. Trimming removed 3 bases from V and 0 bases from J, with 9 bases in between. Germline CDR1 is SNHLY and CDR2 is FYNNEI.

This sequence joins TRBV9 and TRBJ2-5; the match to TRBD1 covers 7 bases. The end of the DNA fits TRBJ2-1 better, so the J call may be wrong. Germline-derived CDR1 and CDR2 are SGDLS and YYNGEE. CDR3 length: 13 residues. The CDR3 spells CASSAGTDNEQFF. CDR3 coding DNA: TGTGCCAGCAGCGCCGGGACAGACAATGAGCAGTTCTTC.

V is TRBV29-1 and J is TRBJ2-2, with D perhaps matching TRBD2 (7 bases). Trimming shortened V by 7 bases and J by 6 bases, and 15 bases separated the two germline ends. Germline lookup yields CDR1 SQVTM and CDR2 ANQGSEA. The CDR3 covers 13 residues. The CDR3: CSAQGGEAGELFF. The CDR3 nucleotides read TGCAGCGCACAGGGAGGGGAGGCCGGGGAGCTGTTTTTT.

The CDR3 region has the DNA TGTGCCACCAGTGACCCTATCGACAACCAAGAGACCCAGTACTTC. It specifies CATSDPIDNQETQYF. The V gene is TRBV24-1, the J gene TRBJ2-5, with D hard to call. This CDR3 contains 15 residues. Germline lookup yields CDR1 KGHDR and CDR2 SFDVKD. Trimming removed 4 bases at V and 0 bases at J, with 11 bases between.

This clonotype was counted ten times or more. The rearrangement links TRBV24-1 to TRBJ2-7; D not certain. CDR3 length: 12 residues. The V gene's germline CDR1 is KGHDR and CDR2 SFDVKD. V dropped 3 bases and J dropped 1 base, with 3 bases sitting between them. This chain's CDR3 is CATSDPSYEQYF. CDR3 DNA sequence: TGTGCCACCAGTGATCCGTCCTACGAGCAGTACTTC.

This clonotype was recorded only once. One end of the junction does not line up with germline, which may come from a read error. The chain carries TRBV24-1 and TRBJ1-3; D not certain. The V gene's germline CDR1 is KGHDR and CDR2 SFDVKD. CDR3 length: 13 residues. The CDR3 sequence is CATSDLNGNTIYF. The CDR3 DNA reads TGTGCCACCAGTGATCTAAATGGAAACACCATATACTTT.

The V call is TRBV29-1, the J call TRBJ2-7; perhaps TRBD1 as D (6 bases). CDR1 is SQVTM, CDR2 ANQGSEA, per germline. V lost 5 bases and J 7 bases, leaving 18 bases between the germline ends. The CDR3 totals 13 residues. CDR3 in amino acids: CSVRAGDDGEQYF. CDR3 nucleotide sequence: TGCAGCGTTAGGGCAGGGGACGACGGGGAGCAGTACTTC.

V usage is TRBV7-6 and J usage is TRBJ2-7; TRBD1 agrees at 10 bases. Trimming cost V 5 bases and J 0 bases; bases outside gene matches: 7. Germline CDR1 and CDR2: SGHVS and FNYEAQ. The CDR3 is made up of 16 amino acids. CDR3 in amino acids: CASSEGQGTFSYEQYF. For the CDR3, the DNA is TGTGCCAGCAGCGAGGGACAGGGGACGTTCTCCTACGAGCAGTACTTC.

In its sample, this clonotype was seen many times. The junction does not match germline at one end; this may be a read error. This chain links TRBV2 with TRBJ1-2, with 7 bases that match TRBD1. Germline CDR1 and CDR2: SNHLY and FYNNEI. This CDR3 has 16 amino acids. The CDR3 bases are TGTGCCAGCACTGAAATCCGGGACAGAAGAAACTATGGCTACACCTTC. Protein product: CASTEIRDRRNYGYTF.

The CDR3 reads CASRNQGYNYEQYF. The DNA of the CDR3 is TGTGCCAGCAGGAACCAGGGATACAACTACGAGCAGTACTTC. V gene TRBV2 combines with J gene TRBJ2-7; D perhaps matches TRBD1 (5 bases). Germline loops: CDR1 SNHLY, CDR2 FYNNEI. V shed 6 bases and J shed 3 bases, with 15 bases lying between them. The CDR3 contains 14 residues.

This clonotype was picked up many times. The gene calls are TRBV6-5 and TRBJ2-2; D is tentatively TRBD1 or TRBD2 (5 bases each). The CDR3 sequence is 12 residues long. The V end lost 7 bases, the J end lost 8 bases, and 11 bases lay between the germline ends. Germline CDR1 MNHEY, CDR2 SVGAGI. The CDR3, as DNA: TGTGCCAGCAAGCCCGGGGCAGGGGAGCTGTTTTTT. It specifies CASKPGAGELFF.

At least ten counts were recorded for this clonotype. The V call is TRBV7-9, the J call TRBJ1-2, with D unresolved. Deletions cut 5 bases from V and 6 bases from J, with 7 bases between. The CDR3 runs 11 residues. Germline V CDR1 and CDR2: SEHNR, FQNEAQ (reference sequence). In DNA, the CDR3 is TGTGCCAGCAGCGAGGCAGATGGCTACACCTTC. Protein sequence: CASSEADGYTF.

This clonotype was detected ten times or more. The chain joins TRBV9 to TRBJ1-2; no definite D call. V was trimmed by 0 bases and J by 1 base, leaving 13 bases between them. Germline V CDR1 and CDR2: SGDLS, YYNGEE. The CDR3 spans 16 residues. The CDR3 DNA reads TGTGCCAGCAGCGTAGGTGTGAACAGCATTAACTATGGCTACACCTTC. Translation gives CASSVGVNSINYGYTF. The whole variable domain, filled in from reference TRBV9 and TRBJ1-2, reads DSGVTQTPKHLITATGQRVTLRCSPRSGDLSVYWYQQSLDQGLQFLIQYYNGEERAKGNILERFSAQQFPDLHSELNLSSLELGDSALYFCASSVGVNSINYGYTFGSGTRLTVV.

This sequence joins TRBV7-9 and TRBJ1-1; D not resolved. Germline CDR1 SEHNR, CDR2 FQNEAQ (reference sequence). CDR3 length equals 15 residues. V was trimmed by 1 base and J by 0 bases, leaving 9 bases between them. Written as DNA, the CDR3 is TGTGCCAGCAGCTTAGTCCTCACCATGAACACTGAAGCTTTCTTT. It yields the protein CASSLVLTMNTEAFF.

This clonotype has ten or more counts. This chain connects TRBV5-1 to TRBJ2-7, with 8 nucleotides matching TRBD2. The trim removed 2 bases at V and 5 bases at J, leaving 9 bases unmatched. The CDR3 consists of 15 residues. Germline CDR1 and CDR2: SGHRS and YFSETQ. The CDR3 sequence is CASSFGLARTDEQYF. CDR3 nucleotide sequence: TGCGCCAGCAGCTTTGGACTAGCTCGAACCGACGAGCAGTACTTC.

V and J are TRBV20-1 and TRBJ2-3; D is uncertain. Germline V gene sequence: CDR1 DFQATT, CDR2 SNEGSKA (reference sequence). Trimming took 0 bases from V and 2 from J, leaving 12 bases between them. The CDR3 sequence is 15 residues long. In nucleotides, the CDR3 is TGCAGTGCTAGAGATCGGGTGGGATACACAGATACGCAGTATTTT. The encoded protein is CSARDRVGYTDTQYF.

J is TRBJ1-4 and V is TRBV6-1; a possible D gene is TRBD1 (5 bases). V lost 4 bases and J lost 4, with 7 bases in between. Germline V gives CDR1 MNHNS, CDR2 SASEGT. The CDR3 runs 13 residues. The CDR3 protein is CASSGQYNEKLFF. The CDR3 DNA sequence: TGTGCCAGCAGTGGACAGTATAATGAAAAACTGTTTTTT.

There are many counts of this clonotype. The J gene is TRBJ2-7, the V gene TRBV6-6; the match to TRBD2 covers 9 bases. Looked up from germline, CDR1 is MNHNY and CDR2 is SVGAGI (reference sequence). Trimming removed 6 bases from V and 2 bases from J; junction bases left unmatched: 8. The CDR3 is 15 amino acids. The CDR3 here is CASSPQREVTYEQYF. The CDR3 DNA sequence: TGTGCCAGCAGCCCCCAGCGGGAGGTAACCTACGAGCAGTACTTC.

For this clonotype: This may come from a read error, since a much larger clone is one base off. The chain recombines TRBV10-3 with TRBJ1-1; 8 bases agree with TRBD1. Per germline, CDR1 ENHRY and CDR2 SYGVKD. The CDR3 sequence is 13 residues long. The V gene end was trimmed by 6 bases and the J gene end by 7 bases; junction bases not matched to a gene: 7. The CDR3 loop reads CAISYRGFNEAFF. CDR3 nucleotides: TGTGCCATCAGCTACAGGGGGTTCAATGAAGCTTTCTTT.

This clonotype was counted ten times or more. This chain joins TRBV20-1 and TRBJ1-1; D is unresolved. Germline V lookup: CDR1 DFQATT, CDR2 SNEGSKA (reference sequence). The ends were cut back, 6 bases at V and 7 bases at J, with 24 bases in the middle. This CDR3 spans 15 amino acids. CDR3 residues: CSALSPPTEKIEAFF. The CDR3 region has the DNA TGCAGTGCCCTCTCGCCCCCGACGGAGAAAATTGAAGCTTTCTTT.

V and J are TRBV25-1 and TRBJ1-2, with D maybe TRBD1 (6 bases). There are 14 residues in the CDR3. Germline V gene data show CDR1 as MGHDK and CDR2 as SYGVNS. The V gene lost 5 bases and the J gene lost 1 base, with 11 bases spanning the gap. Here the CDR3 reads CASSYQGINYGYTF. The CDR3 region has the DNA TGTGCCAGCAGTTATCAGGGGATTAACTATGGCTACACCTTC.

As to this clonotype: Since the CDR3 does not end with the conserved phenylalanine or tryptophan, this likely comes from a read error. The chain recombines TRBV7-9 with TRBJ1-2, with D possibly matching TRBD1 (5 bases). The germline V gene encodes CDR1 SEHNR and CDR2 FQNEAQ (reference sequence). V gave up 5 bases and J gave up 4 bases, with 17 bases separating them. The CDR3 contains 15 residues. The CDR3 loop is CASSGGTGMLYGYTL. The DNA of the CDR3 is TGTGCCAGCAGCGGGGGGACGGGCATGCTCTATGGCTACACCTTA.

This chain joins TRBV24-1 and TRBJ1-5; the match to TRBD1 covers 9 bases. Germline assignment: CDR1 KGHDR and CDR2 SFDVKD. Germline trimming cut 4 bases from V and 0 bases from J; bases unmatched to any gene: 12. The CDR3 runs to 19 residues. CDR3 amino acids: CATSESGGTGSYSNQPQHF. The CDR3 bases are TGTGCCACCAGTGAGTCAGGCGGGACAGGGTCATATAGCAATCAGCCCCAGCATTTT.

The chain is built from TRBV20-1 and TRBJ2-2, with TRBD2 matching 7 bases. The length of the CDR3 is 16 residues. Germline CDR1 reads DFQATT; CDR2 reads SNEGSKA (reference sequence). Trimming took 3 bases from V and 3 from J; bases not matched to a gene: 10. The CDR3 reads CSASTREGRDTGELFF. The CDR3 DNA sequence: TGCAGTGCTAGTACCAGGGAGGGTAGGGACACCGGGGAGCTGTTTTTT.

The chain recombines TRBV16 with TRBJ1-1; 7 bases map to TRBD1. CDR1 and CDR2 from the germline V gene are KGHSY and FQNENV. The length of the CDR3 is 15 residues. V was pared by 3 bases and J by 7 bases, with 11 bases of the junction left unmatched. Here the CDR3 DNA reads TGTGCCAGCAGCCAGACCGGGACAGTGCTTCTTGAAGCTTTCTTT. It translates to CASSQTGTVLLEAFF.

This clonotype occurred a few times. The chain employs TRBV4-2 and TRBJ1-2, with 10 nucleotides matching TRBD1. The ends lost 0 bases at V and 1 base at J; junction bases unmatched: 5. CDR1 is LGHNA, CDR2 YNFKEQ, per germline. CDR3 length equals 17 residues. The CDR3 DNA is TGTGCCAGCAGCCAAGAATGGGACAGGGGCGTTAACTATGGCTACACCTTC. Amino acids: CASSQEWDRGVNYGYTF.

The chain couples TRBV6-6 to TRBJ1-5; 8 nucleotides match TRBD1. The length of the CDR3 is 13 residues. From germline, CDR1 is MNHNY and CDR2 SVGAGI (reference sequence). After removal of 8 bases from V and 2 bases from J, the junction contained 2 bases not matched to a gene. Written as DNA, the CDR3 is TGTGCCAGCCTGACAGGGGGCAATCAGCCCCAGCATTTT. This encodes CASLTGGNQPQHF.

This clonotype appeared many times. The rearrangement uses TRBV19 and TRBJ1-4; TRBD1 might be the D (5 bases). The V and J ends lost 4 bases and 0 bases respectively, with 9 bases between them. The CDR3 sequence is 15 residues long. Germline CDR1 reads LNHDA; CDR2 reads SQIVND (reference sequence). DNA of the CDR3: TGTGCCAGTAGTACGCTGACAGCAACTAATGAAAAACTGTTTTTT. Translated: CASSTLTATNEKLFF.

The CDR3 is CASSYGQGAYETQYF. In DNA, the CDR3 is TGTGCCAGCAGCTACGGACAGGGCGCCTACGAGACCCAGTACTTC. This chain joins TRBV5-6 and TRBJ2-5, with 8 bases fitting TRBD1. The CDR3 sequence is 15 residues long. Germline V gene data show CDR1 as SGHDT and CDR2 as YYEEEE. V dropped 3 bases and J dropped 5; count of bases not matched to a gene: 9.

CDR3 sequence: CSARQGEVGYTF. CDR3 DNA: TGCAGTGCTAGACAAGGGGAAGTGGGCTACACCTTC. The chain recombines TRBV20-1 with TRBJ1-2; possible D gene TRBD1, 5 bases. Germline lookup yields CDR1 DFQATT and CDR2 SNEGSKA (reference sequence). The CDR3 length is 12 residues. Trimming stripped 2 bases from V and 8 bases from J, with 12 bases between.